Following are 6 T cell receptor beta chains from one sample sequenced in a study of shared clonotypes between healthy human individuals. Only CD45RO-negative cells positively selected for CCR7 counted as naive CD8 cells, so terminally differentiated effector memory CD45RA+ cells were excluded. Using immunoSEQ multiplex PCR, the repertoire was profiled, and TCRdb retains in-frame clones only, with some absent. The profile covers millions of clones, with roughly 95% appearing a single time and about 1.1% taken by the ten largest. Material: naive CD8+ T cells sorted from blood. These receptors originate from a man between 18 and 35 years old in good health.

This clone was seen once. The chain carries TRBV7-9 and TRBJ2-7; 8 nucleotides line up with TRBD1. Germline V gives CDR1 SEHNR, CDR2 FQNEAQ (reference sequence). This CDR3 region has 14 residues. Losses at the gene ends were 6 bases for V and 6 bases for J; bases not matched to a gene: 10. CDR3 bases: TGTGCCAGCAGTTCCGGACAGGGTTTACTCGAGCAGTACTTC. This codes for CASSSGQGLLEQYF.

Regarding this clone: The junction shows a germline mismatch at one end, possibly a read error. The chain has TRBV6-5 and TRBJ2-5, with 11 positions matching TRBD2. This CDR3 comprises 14 residues. In germline, CDR1 is MNHEY, CDR2 SVGAGI. The CDR3 protein is CASKTSGIQETQYF. For the CDR3, the DNA is TGTGCCAGCAAGACTAGCGGGATTCAAGAAACCCAGTACTTC.

The V call is TRBV5-1, the J call TRBJ2-1, with TRBD2 matching 11 bases. The CDR3 covers 16 residues. Germline loops: CDR1 SGHRS, CDR2 YFSETQ. V lost 4 bases to trimming and J lost 6 bases; unmatched junction nucleotides: 9. CDR3: CASSLGWTSGPNEQFF. The DNA of the CDR3 is TGCGCCAGCAGCCTGGGTTGGACTAGCGGGCCCAATGAGCAGTTCTTC.

The chain has TRBV27 and TRBJ2-7; possibly TRBD1 for D (5 bases). Germline CDR1 is MNHEY and CDR2 is SMNVEV (reference sequence). This CDR3 has 14 amino acids. V was clipped by 5 bases and J by 3 bases, with 14 bases between them. CDR3 coding DNA: TGTGCCAGCAGTCCCCTTGACAGCCTCTACGAGCAGTACTTC. Translation: CASSPLDSLYEQYF.

The chain recombines TRBV9 with TRBJ2-3; D remains ambiguous. V lost 0 bases to trimming and J lost 2 bases, with 10 bases between them. The germline CDR1 and CDR2 sequences are SGDLS and YYNGEE. CDR3 length: 15 amino acids. CDR3: CASSVELDPTDTQYF. CDR3 coding DNA: TGTGCCAGCAGCGTAGAGCTAGACCCCACAGATACGCAGTATTTT.

This chain links TRBV27 with TRBJ2-7, with 9 positions matching TRBD1. The CDR3 extends over 14 amino acids. The germline gives CDR1 MNHEY, CDR2 SMNVEV (reference sequence). The J segment lost 6 bases and the V segment lost 6 bases, leaving 9 bases of the junction unmatched. The CDR3 loop is CASSPGTGISEQYF. The CDR3 coding sequence is TGTGCCAGCAGCCCCGGGACAGGGATATCCGAGCAGTACTTC.